The source of this T cell receptor (beta chain) is a study of cytomegalovirus exposure and HLA in healthy donors. Study observations and caveats: A highly shared variant cluster was judged a likely technical artifact. Reportedly, a later analysis found an Asian-associated ancestry cluster had fewer N-insertions than the approximately 700-donor mean.

Primers included in the PCR were 60 Vbeta and 13 Jbeta primers. Sequencing was performed with immunoSEQ multiplex PCR; in TCRdb, only in-frame clones are kept and a portion is missing. This repertoire shows around 120,000 clones, more than 60% found once; its top ten account for roughly 5.6%. The table lists this clone with a count of one. As yet, its antigen is unknown. The CDR3 is made up of 15 amino acids. V gave up 0 bases and J gave up 1 base, with 9 bases separating them. Germline values: CDR1 SEHNR, CDR2 FQNEAQ (reference sequence). This sequence was found in a female donor in good health and CMV-seropositive. This chain uses TRBV7-9 with TRBJ1-1, with a possible D match to TRBD1 (6 bases). Sequencing input: PBMCs. The CDR3 region has the DNA TGTGCCAGCAGCTTAGCCGGGACACCGAACACTGAAGCTTTCTTT. Its translation: CASSLAGTPNTEAFF.